This T cell receptor beta chain was found in a study of blood T cell repertoires in COVID-19. Trimming pared 1 base from V and 3 bases from J, leaving 9 bases between. The CDR3 sequence is 14 residues long. Per the germline V gene, CDR1 is MGHRA and CDR2 is YSYEKL. Original methodology: It was from reference gene primer amplification that nucleated cell counts were estimated. Here immunoSEQ multiplex PCR was the method, and the copy in TCRdb shows in-frame clones only, minus some. Clone size and the V and J calls come from that table; the DNA yielded D and trimming. The data hold more than 90,000 clones, with about 85% observed a single time.

This sequence was found in a human donor in a cohort sampled during active COVID-19. What was sequenced was peripheral blood. The rearrangement links TRBV4-1 to TRBJ1-2, with TRBD1 as a possible D gene (5 bases). This chain's CDR3 is CASSQVQVDYGYTF. CDR3 sequence (DNA): TGCGCCAGCAGCCAAGTACAGGTTGACTATGGCTACACCTTC.